This T cell receptor (beta chain) was sequenced during a study of cytomegalovirus exposure and HLA in healthy donors. In the PCR, 60 Vbeta and 13 Jbeta primers were used. Some clones are missing from TCRdb's copy, which holds only in-frame ones; the method was immunoSEQ multiplex PCR. The sample holds under 250,000 clones, around 80% seen once. Broader study findings: There were some V segments, including TRBV6-2 and TRBV6-3, excluded as indistinguishable. What a later analysis showed was that several of the most significant clusters appeared linked to common viral pathogens. Productive status was seen about 90% or about 30% of the time for most TCR beta V segments in an earlier analysis. Most CMV-associated TCR beta chains were later found to appear HLA-restricted.

This CDR3 region has 15 residues. Germline V gene sequence: CDR1 SGHRS, CDR2 YFSETQ. Concerning this clone: Antigen: not known. The junction shows a germline mismatch at one end, possibly a read error.

The sequence was obtained from a male donor in good health and CMV-seronegative. This chain connects TRBV5-1 to TRBJ2-1; 9 bases line up with TRBD2. The sample consisted of PBMCs. The CDR3 is CASTLGTSRDNEQFF. CDR3 coding DNA: TGCGCCAGCACCTTGGGGACTAGCAGAGACAATGAGCAGTTCTTC. The full variable domain, rest sourced from reference TRBV5-1 and TRBJ2-1, is KAGVTQTPRYLIKTRGQQVTLSCSPISGHRSVSWYQQTPGQGLQFLFEYFSETQRNKGNFPGRFSGRQFSNSRSEMNVSTLELGDSALYLCASTLGTSRDNEQFFGPGTRLTVL.